What follows are 3 T cell receptor beta chains derived from one specimen sequenced in a study of T cell responses to AZD1222 COVID-19 vaccine. Method: immunoSEQ multiplex PCR; TCRdb's copy keeps in-frame clones and lacks some. Here the sample spans 120,000 to 150,000 clones, just over 85% being singletons. The sample consisted of peripheral blood, taken 28 days after the second AZD1222 dose. These receptors were taken from an adult who received the AZD1222 COVID-19 vaccine.

This clone was picked up a small number of times. V usage is TRBV2 and J usage is TRBJ1-3, with D maybe TRBD1 (5 bases). V lost 6 bases and J lost 3, with 18 bases in between. Germline V gives CDR1 SNHLY, CDR2 FYNNEI. This CDR3 contains 16 residues. For the CDR3, the DNA is TGTGCCAGCAGCCCGATGGGGCCGGCGGGTGGAAACACCATATATTTT. This sequence encodes CASSPMGPAGGNTIYF. The complete variable domain, with remaining parts taken from reference TRBV2 and TRBJ1-3, reads EPEVTQTPSHQVTQMGQEVILRCVPISNHLYFYWYRQILGQKVEFLVSFYNNEISEKSEIFDDQFSVERPDGSNFTLKIRSTKLEDSAMYFCASSPMGPAGGNTIYFGEGSWLTVV.

V is TRBV27 and J is TRBJ2-7; no firm D call. The CDR3 covers 14 residues. Trimming pared 4 bases from V and 4 bases from J, leaving 14 bases between. Germline-derived CDR1 and CDR2 are MNHEY and SMNVEV (reference sequence). CDR3 protein: CASSYTGRSYEQYF. The CDR3 bases are TGTGCCAGCAGTTATACTGGCCGGAGTTACGAGCAGTACTTC.

The chain links TRBV30 to TRBJ1-5; the D gene is possibly TRBD1 (6 bases). Trimming left V 1 base short and J 1 base short, with 14 bases between. Germline assignment: CDR1 GTSNPN and CDR2 SVGIG (reference sequence). The CDR3 runs to 16 residues. The CDR3, as DNA: TGTGCCTGGAGTGACAGGGCTCGACTAAGCAATCAGCCCCAGCATTTT. It is translated as CAWSDRARLSNQPQHF.